This T cell receptor (beta chain) was obtained from a study of blood T cells in healthy people across ages. Whole-study results and caveats: Shifts in expanded clonotypes may have been confounded by donor CMV status, which was unknown. Both naive CD4+ cell counts and diversity were greater in long-lived donors than in aged donors.

The use of a sample-barcoded 5' primer and a J-beta primer mix characterized a second PCR of about 7 to 12 cycles. TCRdb independently ran MiXCR on the 5' RACE reads; one entry per CDR3 protein. The table shows a few hundred thousand distinct CDR3 sequences, with about 25% occurring only once. The germline V gene encodes CDR1 MNHNS and CDR2 SASEGT. This CDR3 has 13 residues. V was trimmed by 5 bases and J by 3 bases, leaving 10 bases between them. This clonotype occurred many times. The antigen is unknown. The authors isolated at least 6.5 million PBMCs per sample. This receptor was obtained from a woman in her 70s in good health. The chain has TRBV6-1 and TRBJ1-1, with TRBD1 as a possible D gene (5 bases). The specimen sequenced was blood. CDR3 amino acids: CASSIQGDTEAFF. The CDR3 region has the DNA TGTGCCAGCAGTATCCAGGGAGACACTGAAGCTTTCTTT.